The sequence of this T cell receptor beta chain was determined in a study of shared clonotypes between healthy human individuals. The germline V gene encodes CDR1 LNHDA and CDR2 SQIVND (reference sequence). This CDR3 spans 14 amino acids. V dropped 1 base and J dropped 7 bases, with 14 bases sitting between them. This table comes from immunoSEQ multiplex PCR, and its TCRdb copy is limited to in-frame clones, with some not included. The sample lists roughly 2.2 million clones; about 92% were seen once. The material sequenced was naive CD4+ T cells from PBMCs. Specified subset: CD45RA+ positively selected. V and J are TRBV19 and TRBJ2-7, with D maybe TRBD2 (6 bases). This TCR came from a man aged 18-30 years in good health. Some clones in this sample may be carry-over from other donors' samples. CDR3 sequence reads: CASSIVGLLPEQYF. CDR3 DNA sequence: TGTGCCAGTAGTATAGTGGGACTGCTGCCGGAGCAGTACTTC.